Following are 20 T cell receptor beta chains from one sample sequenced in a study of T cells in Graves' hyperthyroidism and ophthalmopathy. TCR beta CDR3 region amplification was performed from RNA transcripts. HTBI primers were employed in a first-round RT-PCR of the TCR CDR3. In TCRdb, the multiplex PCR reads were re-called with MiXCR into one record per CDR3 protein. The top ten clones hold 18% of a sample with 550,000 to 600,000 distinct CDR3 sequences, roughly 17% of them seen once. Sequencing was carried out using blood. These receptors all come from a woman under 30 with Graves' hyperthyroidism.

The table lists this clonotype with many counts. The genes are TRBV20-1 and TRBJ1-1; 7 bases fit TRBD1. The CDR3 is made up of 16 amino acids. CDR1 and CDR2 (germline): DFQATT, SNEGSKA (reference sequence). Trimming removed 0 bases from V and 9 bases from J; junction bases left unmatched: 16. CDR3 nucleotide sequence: TGCAGTGCTAGAGATACGTCCTCAGGGGACAGCTCAAAAGCTTTCTTT. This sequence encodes CSARDTSSGDSSKAFF.

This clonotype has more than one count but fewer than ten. The CDR3 DNA reads TGTGCCAGCAGCTTTTTGGGGACAGGGTCTGGAAACACCATATATTTT. Amino acid sequence: CASSFLGTGSGNTIYF. The rearrangement joins TRBV11-2 to TRBJ1-3, with 9 bases matching TRBD1. Unmatched junction bases numbered 4, after V lost 3 bases and J lost 1 base. CDR3 length: 16 amino acids. CDR1 is SGHAT and CDR2 is FQNNGV in the germline V gene.

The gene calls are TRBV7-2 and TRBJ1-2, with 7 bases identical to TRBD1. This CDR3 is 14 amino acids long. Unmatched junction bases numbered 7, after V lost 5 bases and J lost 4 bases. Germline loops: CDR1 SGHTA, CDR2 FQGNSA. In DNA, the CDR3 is TGTGCCAGCAGCCCTCAGGGGGGTACCTATGGCTACACCTTC. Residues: CASSPQGGTYGYTF. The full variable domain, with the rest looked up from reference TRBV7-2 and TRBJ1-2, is GAGVSQSPSNKVTEKGKDVELRCDPISGHTALYWYRQSLGQGLEFLIYFQGNSAPDKSGLPSDRFSAERTGGSVSTLTIQRTQQEDSAVYLCASSPQGGTYGYTFGSGTRLTVV.

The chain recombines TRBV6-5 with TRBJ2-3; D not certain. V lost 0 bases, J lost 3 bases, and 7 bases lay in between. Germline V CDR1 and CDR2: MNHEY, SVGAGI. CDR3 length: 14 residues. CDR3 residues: CASSYSDFTDTQYF. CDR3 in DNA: TGTGCCAGCAGTTACTCGGATTTTACAGATACGCAGTATTTT.

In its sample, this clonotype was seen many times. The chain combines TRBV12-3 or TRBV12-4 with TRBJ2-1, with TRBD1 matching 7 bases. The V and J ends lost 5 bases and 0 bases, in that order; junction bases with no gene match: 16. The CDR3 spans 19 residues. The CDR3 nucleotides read TGTGCCAGCAGTCAGCCCGGGACAGTTAACTCCCACTCCTACAATGAGCAGTTCTTC. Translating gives CASSQPGTVNSHSYNEQFF.

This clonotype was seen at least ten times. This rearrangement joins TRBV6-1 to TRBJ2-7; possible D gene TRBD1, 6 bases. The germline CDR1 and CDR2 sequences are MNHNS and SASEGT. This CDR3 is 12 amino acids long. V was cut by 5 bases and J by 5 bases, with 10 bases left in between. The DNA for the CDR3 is TGTGCCAGCAGTAGGGGGTTGAACGAGCAGTACTTC. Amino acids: CASSRGLNEQYF.

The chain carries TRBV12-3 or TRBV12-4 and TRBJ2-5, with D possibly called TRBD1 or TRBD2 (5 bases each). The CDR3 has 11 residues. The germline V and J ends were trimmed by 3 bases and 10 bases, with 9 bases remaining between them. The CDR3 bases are TGTGCCAGCAGTTTCGGGGCCCTCCAGTACTTC. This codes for CASSFGALQYF.

DNA for the CDR3: TGCAGTGCTAGGGCGGACAGGGGCTCCTACGAGCAGTACTTC. It is translated as CSARADRGSYEQYF. The rearrangement links TRBV20-1 to TRBJ2-7, with TRBD1 identical over 9 bases. Trimming cost V 3 bases and J 0 bases; bases outside gene matches: 3. This CDR3 is built from 14 residues. Germline values: CDR1 DFQATT, CDR2 SNEGSKA (reference sequence).

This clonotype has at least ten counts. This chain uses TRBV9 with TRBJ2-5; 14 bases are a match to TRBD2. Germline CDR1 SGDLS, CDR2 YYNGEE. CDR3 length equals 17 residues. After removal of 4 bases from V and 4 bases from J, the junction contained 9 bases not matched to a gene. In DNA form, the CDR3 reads TGTGCCAGCAGCCCCCTAGCCGGACTAGCGGGAGGAGAGACCCAGTACTTC. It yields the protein CASSPLAGLAGGETQYF.

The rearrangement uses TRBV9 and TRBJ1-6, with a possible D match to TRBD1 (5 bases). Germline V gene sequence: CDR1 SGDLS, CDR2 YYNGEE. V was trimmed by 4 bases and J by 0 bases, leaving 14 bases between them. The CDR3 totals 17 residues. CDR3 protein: CASSPRGESSYNSPLHF. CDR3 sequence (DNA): TGTGCCAGCAGCCCCCGGGGGGAGAGCTCCTATAATTCACCCCTCCACTTT.

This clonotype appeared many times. CDR3: CASSLVSGAGTDTQYF. In DNA, the CDR3 is TGTGCCAGCAGCTTAGTTAGCGGGGCAGGCACAGATACGCAGTATTTT. The chain couples TRBV13 to TRBJ2-3, with 8 positions matching TRBD2. Unmatched junction bases numbered 4, after V lost 1 base and J lost 1 base. The CDR3 is 16 residues long. CDR1 PRHDT and CDR2 FYEKMQ come from the germline V gene (reference sequence). The variable domain in full, completed from reference TRBV13 and TRBJ2-3, reads AAGVIQSPRHLIKEKRETATLKCYPIPRHDTVYWYQQGPGQDPQFLISFYEKMQSDKGSIPDRFSAQQFSDYHSELNMSSLELGDSALYFCASSLVSGAGTDTQYFGPGTRLTVL.

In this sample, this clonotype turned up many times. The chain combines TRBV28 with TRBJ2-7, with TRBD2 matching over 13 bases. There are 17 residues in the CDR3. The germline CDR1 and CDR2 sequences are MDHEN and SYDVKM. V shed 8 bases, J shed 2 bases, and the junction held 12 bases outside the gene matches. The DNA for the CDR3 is TGTGCCAGCCTAGATGGACTAGCGGGAGAAAACACCTACGAGCAGTACTTC. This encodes CASLDGLAGENTYEQYF.

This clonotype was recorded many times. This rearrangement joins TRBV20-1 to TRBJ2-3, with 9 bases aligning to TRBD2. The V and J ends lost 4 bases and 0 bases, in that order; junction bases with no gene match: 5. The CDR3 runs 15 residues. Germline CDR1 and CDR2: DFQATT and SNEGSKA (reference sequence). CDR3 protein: CSANPTSGSTDTQYF. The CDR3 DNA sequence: TGCAGTGCTAACCCGACTAGCGGTAGCACAGATACGCAGTATTTT.

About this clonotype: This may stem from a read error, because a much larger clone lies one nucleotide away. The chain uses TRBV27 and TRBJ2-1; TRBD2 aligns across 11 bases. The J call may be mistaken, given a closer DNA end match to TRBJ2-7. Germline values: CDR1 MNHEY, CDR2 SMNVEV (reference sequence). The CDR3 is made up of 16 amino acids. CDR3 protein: CASSLSITSGSNEQYF. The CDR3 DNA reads TGTGCCAGCAGTTTATCGATTACTAGCGGGAGTAATGAGCAGTACTTC.

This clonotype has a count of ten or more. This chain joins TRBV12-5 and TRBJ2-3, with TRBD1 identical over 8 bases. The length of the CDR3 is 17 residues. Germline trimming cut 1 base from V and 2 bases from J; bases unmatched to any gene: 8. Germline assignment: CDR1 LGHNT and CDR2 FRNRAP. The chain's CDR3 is CASGLALKDRDTDTQYF. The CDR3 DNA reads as TGTGCTAGTGGTTTGGCCCTCAAGGACAGGGACACAGATACGCAGTATTTT.

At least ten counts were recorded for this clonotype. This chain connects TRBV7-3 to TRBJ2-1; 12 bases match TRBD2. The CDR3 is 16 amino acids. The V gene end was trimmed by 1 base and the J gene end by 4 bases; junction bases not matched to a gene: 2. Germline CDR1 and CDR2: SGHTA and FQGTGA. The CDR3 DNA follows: TGTGCCAGCAGCTTAAGTCTAGCGGGGGGGTACAATGAGCAGTTCTTC. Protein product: CASSLSLAGGYNEQFF.

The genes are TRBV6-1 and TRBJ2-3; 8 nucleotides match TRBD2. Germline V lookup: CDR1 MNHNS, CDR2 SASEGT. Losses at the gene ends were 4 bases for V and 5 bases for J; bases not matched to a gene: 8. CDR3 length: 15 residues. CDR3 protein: CASSAAGGEGDTQYF. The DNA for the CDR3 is TGTGCCAGCAGTGCTGCGGGAGGTGAGGGAGATACGCAGTATTTT.

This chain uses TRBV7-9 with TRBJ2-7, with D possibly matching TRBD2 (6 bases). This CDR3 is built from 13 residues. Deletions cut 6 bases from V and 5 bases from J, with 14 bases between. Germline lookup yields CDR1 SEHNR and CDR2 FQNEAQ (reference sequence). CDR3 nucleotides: TGTGCCAGCAGACCGCAGGGAGGTCACGAGCAGTACTTC. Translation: CASRPQGGHEQYF.

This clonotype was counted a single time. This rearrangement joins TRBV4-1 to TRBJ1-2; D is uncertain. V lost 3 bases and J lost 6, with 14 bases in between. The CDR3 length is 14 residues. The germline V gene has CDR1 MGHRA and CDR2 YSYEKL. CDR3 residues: CASSQQDGNHGYTF. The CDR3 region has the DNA TGCGCCAGCAGCCAGCAAGACGGGAACCATGGCTACACCTTC.

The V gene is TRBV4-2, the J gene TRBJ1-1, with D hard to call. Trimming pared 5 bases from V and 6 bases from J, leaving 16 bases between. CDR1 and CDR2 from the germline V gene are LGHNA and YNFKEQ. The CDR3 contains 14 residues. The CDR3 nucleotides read TGTGCCAGCAGCTTACAGTCGGGGTACGCTGAAGCTTTCTTT. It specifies CASSLQSGYAEAFF.